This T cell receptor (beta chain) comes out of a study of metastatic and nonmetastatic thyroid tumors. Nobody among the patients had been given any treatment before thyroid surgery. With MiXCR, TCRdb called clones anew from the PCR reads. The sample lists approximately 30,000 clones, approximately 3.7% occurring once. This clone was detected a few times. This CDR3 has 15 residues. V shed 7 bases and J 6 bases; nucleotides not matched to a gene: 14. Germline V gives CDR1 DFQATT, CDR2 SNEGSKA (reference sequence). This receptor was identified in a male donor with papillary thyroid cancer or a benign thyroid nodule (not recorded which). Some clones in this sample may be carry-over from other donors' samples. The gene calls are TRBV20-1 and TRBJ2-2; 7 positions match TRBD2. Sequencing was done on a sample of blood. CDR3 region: CSVLRAGEGPGELFF. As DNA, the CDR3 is TGCAGTGTTCTGCGCGCGGGAGAGGGGCCCGGGGAGCTGTTTTTT.